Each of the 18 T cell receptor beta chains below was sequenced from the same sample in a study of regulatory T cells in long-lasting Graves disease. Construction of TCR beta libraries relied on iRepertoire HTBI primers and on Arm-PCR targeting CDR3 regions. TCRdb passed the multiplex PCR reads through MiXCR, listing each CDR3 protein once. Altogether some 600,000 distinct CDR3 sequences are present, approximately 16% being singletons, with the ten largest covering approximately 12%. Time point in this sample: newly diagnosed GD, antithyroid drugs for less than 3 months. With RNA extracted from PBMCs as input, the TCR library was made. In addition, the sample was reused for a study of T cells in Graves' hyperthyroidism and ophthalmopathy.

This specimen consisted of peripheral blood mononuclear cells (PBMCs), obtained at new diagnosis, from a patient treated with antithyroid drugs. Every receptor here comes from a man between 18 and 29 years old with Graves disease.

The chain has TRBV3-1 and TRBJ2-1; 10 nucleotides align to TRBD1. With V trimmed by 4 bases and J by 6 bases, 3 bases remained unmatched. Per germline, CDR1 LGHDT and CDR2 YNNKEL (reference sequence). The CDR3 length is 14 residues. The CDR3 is CASSLRDRGNEQFF. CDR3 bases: TGTGCCAGCAGCCTCCGGGACAGGGGCAATGAGCAGTTCTTC.

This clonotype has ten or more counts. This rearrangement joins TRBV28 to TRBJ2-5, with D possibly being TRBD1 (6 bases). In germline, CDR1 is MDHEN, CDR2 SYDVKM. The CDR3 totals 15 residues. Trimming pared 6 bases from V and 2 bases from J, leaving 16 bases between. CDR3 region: CASSPPTGSQETQYF. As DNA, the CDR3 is TGTGCCAGCAGCCCTCCGACAGGTTCTCAAGAGACCCAGTACTTC. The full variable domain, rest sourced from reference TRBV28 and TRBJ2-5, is DVKVTQSSRYLVKRTGEKVFLECVQDMDHENMFWYRQDPGLGLRLIYFSYDVKMKEKGDIPEGYSVSREKKERFSLILESASTNQTSMYLCASSPPTGSQETQYFGPGTRLLVL.

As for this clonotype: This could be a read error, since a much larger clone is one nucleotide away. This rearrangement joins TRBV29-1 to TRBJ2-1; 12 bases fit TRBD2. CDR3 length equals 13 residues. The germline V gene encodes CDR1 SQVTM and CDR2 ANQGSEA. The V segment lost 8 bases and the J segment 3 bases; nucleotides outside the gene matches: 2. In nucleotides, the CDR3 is TGCAGCTCACTAGCGGGAGGCTACAATGAGCAGTTCTTC. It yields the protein CSSLAGGYNEQFF.

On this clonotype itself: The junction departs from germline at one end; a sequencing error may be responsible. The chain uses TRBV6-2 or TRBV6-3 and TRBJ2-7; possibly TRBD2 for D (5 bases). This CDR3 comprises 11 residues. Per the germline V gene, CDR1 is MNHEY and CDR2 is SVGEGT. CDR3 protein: CASRSDGERYF. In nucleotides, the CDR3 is TGTGCCAGCAGATCCGACGGGGAGCGGTACTTC.

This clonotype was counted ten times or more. CDR3 DNA sequence: TGTGCCAGCAGCTTGGGACAATCCATGAACACTGAAGCTTTCTTT. It encodes CASSLGQSMNTEAFF. This sequence joins TRBV7-9 and TRBJ1-1, with a tentative D call TRBD1 (6 bases). Germline-derived CDR1 and CDR2 are SEHNR and FQNEAQ (reference sequence). CDR3 length: 15 residues. Trimming removed 3 bases from V and 0 bases from J, with 11 bases in between.

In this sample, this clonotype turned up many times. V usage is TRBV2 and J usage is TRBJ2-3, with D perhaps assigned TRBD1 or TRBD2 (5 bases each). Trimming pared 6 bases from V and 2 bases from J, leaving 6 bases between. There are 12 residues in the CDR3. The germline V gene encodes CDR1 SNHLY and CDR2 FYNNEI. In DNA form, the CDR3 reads TGTGCCAGCAGCGGGACCACAGATACGCAGTATTTT. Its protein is CASSGTTDTQYF.

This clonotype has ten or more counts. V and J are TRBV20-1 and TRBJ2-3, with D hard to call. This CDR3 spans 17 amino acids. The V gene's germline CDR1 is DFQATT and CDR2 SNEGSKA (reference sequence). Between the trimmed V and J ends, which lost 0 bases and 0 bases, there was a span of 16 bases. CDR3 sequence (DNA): TGCAGTGCTAGAGATTGGGCTAATCTAAGTAGCACAGATACGCAGTATTTT. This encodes CSARDWANLSSTDTQYF.

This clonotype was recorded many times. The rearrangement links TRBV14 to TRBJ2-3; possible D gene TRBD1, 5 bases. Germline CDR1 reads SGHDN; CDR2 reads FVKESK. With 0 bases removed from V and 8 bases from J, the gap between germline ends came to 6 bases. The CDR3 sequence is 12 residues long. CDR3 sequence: CASSQDQGTQYF. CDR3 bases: TGTGCCAGCAGCCAAGACCAGGGTACGCAGTATTTT. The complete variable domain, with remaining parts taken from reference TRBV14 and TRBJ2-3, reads EAGVTQFPSHSVIEKGQTVTLRCDPISGHDNLYWYRRVMGKEIKFLLHFVKESKQDESGMPNNRFLAERTGGTYSTLKVQPAELEDSGVYFCASSQDQGTQYFGPGTRLTVL.

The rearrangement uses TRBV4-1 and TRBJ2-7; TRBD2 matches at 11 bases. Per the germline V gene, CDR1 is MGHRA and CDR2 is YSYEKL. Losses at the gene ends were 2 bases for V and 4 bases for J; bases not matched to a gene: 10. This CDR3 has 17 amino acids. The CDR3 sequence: CASSQLPTSGNLYEQYF. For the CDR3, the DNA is TGCGCCAGCAGCCAACTCCCGACTAGCGGGAATTTATACGAGCAGTACTTC.

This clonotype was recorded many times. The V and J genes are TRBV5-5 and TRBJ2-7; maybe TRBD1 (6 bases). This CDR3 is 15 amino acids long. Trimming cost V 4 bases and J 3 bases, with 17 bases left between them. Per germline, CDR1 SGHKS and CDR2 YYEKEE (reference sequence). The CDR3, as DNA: TGTGCCAGCAGCATTCCGGGACAACCTATCTACGAGCAGTACTTC. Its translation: CASSIPGQPIYEQYF.

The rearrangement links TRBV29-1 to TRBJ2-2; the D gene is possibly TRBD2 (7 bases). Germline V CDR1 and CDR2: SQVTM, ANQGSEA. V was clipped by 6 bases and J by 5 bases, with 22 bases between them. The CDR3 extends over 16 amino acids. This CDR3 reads CSVNDRGGGRTGELFF. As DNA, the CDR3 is TGCAGCGTGAACGACAGAGGGGGAGGGAGGACCGGGGAGCTGTTTTTT.

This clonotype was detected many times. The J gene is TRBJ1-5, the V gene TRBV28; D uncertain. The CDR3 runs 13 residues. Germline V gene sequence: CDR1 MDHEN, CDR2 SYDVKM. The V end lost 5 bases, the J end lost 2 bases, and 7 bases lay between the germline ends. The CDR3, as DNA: TGTGCCAGCAGTCCCTACGGCAATCAGCCCCAGCATTTT. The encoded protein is CASSPYGNQPQHF.

The chain's CDR3 is CATSDVGETQYF. In nucleotides, the CDR3 is TGTGCCACCAGTGATGTAGGAGAGACCCAGTACTTC. V usage is TRBV24-1 and J usage is TRBJ2-5; no definite D call. The CDR3 length is 12 residues. V was shortened by 3 bases and J by 4 bases, with 5 bases between the two germline ends. Germline V gene data show CDR1 as KGHDR and CDR2 as SFDVKD.

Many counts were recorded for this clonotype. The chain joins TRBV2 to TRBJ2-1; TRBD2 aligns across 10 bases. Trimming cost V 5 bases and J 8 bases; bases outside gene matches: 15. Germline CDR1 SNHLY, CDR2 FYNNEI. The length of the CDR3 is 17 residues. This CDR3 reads CASSLPPISGRFHEQFF. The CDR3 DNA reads TGTGCCAGCAGTTTACCCCCCATTAGCGGGAGGTTTCATGAGCAGTTCTTC. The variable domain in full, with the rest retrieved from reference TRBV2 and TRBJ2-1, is EPEVTQTPSHQVTQMGQEVILRCVPISNHLYFYWYRQILGQKVEFLVSFYNNEISEKSEIFDDQFSVERPDGSNFTLKIRSTKLEDSAMYFCASSLPPISGRFHEQFFGPGTRLTVL.

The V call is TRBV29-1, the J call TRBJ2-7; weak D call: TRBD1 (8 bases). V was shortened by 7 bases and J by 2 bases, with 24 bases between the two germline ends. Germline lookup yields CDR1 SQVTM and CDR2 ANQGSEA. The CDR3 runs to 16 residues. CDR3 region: CSALGGGDRLAYEQYF. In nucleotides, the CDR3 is TGCAGCGCCCTAGGGGGGGGGGACAGGCTGGCCTACGAGCAGTACTTC.

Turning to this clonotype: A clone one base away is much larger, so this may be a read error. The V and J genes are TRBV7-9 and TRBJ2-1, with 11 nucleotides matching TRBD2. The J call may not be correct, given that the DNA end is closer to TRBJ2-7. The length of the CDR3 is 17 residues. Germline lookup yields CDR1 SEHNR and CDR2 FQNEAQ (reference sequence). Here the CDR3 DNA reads TGTGCCAGCAGCTCCCCGACTAGCGGGGTGGGCCACAATGAGCAGTACTTC. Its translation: CASSSPTSGVGHNEQYF.

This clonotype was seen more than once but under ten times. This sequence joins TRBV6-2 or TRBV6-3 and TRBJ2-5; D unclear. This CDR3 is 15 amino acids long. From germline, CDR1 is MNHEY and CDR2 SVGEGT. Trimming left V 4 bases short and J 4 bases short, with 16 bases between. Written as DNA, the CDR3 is TGTGCCAGCAGTTGGTCAGGTAGTAGTTCAGAGACCCAGTACTTC. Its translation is CASSWSGSSSETQYF.

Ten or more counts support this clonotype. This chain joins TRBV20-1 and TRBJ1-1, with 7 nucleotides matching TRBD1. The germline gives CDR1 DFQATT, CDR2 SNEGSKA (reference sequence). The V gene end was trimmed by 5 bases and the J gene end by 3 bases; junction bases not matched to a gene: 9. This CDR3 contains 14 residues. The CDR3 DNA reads TGCAGTGCTCATCTACAGGGGAGGCACACTGAAGCTTTCTTT. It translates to CSAHLQGRHTEAFF.